This entry lists 18 T cell receptor beta chains sequenced from one sample in a study of CD8 T cell repertoires and HIV-1 epitope variants. These TCRs' antigens remain unknown. Sequencing used immunoSEQ multiplex PCR; TCRdb keeps in-frame clones, though not all of them. The sample includes approximately 5,700 clones, about 67% of them seen just once. The sequenced sample consisted of cultured CD8+ T cells derived from PBMCs. All receptors come from a male donor with HIV.

The chain has TRBV4-1 and TRBJ1-1; weak D call: TRBD1 (5 bases). Germline V lookup: CDR1 MGHRA, CDR2 YSYEKL. V lost 0 bases and J lost 10, with 15 bases in between. This CDR3 contains 14 residues. The DNA of the CDR3 is TGCGCCAGCAGCCAAGATTCAGGGATTCGTGTAGCTTTCTTT. Encoded protein: CASSQDSGIRVAFF.

This rearrangement joins TRBV11-3 to TRBJ2-7; D is ambiguous. V lost 2 bases, J lost 5 bases, and 10 bases lay in between. The CDR3 contains 13 residues. Looked up from germline, CDR1 is SGHNT and CDR2 is YENEEA. In DNA form, the CDR3 reads TGTGCCAGCAGCTTAACACGGTGGGACGAGCAGTACTTC. It is translated as CASSLTRWDEQYF.

The chain has TRBV27 and TRBJ2-7; TRBD1 matches at 11 bases. Unmatched junction bases numbered 4, after V lost 3 bases and J lost 6 bases. The length of the CDR3 is 14 residues. CDR1 is MNHEY, CDR2 SMNVEV, per germline (reference sequence). CDR3 loop: CASSFGQGAIEQYF. In DNA form, the CDR3 reads TGTGCCAGCAGTTTCGGACAGGGGGCTATCGAGCAGTACTTC.

J is TRBJ2-7 and V is TRBV21-1. TRBV21-1 is recorded as a pseudogene. The CDR3 loop spans 17 amino acids. The CDR3 is CASSKAGPDVASDEQYF. CDR3 DNA: TGTGCCAGCAGCAAAGCAGGCCCGGACGTGGCGAGCGACGAGCAGTACTTC.

The V gene is TRBV6-4, the J gene TRBJ1-2; D gene unclear. This CDR3 has 16 residues. The germline V and J ends were trimmed by 6 bases and 0 bases, with 17 bases remaining between them. Looked up from germline, CDR1 is MRHNA and CDR2 is SNTAGT. For the CDR3, the DNA is TGTGCCAGCAGCCCGTTCGGTGGGCAGCCTAACTATGGCTACACCTTC. Residues: CASSPFGGQPNYGYTF.

This chain links TRBV7-9 with TRBJ2-1, with D possibly being TRBD1 or TRBD2 (7 bases each). With 2 bases removed from V and 7 bases from J, the gap between germline ends came to 15 bases. Germline V lookup: CDR1 SEHNR, CDR2 FQNEAQ (reference sequence). CDR3 length equals 15 residues. The CDR3 region has the DNA TGTGCCAGCAGCTTATCTCTTCAGGGGGGGAATGAGCAGTTCTTC. Protein sequence: CASSLSLQGGNEQFF.

The CDR3 DNA sequence: TGTGCCAGCTCACCCCTAGCCGCAACGGAGACCGGGGAGCTGTTTTTT. Translation gives CASSPLAATETGELFF. The J gene is TRBJ2-2, the V gene TRBV18; tentatively, D is TRBD2 (5 bases). Germline V gene lookup returns CDR1 KGHSH and CDR2 LQKENI. The CDR3 loop spans 16 amino acids. V dropped 3 bases and J dropped 5 bases, with 16 bases sitting between them.

J is TRBJ1-2 and V is TRBV4-3; D perhaps matches TRBD1 (5 bases). The CDR3 contains 15 residues. Per the germline V gene, CDR1 is LGHNA and CDR2 is YSLEER. V was clipped by 5 bases and J by 1 base, with 14 bases between them. This chain's CDR3 is CASSIEGQGNYGYTF. In DNA, the CDR3 is TGCGCCAGCAGCATCGAGGGTCAGGGTAACTATGGCTACACCTTC.

The V call is TRBV30, the J call TRBJ1-2; a weak D match, TRBD1 (6 bases). This CDR3 region has 15 residues. The V gene's germline CDR1 is GTSNPN and CDR2 SVGIG (reference sequence). V was cut by 2 bases and J by 6 bases, with 19 bases left in between. The DNA for the CDR3 is TGTGCCTGGAGTCCCCCTCCACCCTCAGGGGATGGCTACACCTTC. It yields the protein CAWSPPPPSGDGYTF.

The V gene is TRBV5-1, the J gene TRBJ2-1; 12 nucleotides agree with TRBD2. The CDR3 is 20 amino acids. Germline assignment: CDR1 SGHRS and CDR2 YFSETQ. V gave up 1 base and J gave up 5 bases; unmatched junction bases: 16. CDR3 region: CASSLSLTGGGLAGHNEQFF. CDR3 nucleotide sequence: TGCGCCAGCAGCTTGTCTCTGACAGGGGGAGGACTAGCGGGGCACAATGAGCAGTTCTTC.

The chain joins TRBV7-5 to TRBJ2-7; TRBD2 is the table's D call, not checked against the DNA. TRBV7-5 is recorded as a pseudogene. The CDR3 spans 12 residues. CDR3 bases: TGTGCCAGCAGCTTACGAGCGGGCGAGCAGTACTTC. This translates into CASSLRAGEQYF.

V is TRBV5-4 and J is TRBJ2-2; no definite D call. Germline V lookup: CDR1 SGHNT, CDR2 YYREEE (reference sequence). The CDR3 loop spans 13 amino acids. Trimming removed 4 bases from V and 4 bases from J, with 8 bases in between. This CDR3 is CASSSRTTGELFF. The CDR3 DNA is TGTGCCAGCAGCAGCCGTACCACCGGGGAGCTGTTTTTT.

This rearrangement joins TRBV2 to TRBJ1-5; the D is unclear. Germline CDR1 SNHLY, CDR2 FYNNEI. The CDR3 sequence is 14 residues long. Trimming pared 3 bases from V and 0 bases from J, leaving 6 bases between. The CDR3 coding sequence is TGTGCCAGCAGTGAGGGTGATAGCAATCAGCCCCAGCATTTT. Translation: CASSEGDSNQPQHF.

J is TRBJ2-3 and V is TRBV11-1; D unresolved. CDR1 SGHAT and CDR2 FQDESV come from the germline V gene (reference sequence). Trimming left V 1 base short and J 2 bases short, with 13 bases between. This CDR3 spans 16 amino acids. CDR3 amino acids: CASSLVPSLTTDTQYF. The CDR3 DNA follows: TGTGCCAGCAGCTTAGTCCCTAGTCTTACCACAGATACGCAGTATTTT.

V and J are TRBV2 and TRBJ1-1; the D gene is possibly TRBD1 (5 bases). The CDR3 contains 13 residues. Trimming cost V 4 bases and J 3 bases, with 9 bases left between them. CDR1 and CDR2 (germline): SNHLY, FYNNEI. The CDR3 loop is CASSGVGDTEAFF. In DNA, the CDR3 is TGTGCCAGCAGTGGTGTAGGGGACACTGAAGCTTTCTTT. Complete variable domain (other parts from reference TRBV2 and TRBJ1-1): EPEVTQTPSHQVTQMGQEVILRCVPISNHLYFYWYRQILGQKVEFLVSFYNNEISEKSEIFDDQFSVERPDGSNFTLKIRSTKLEDSAMYFCASSGVGDTEAFFGQGTRLTVV.

This clone has just a few counts. The chain has TRBV5-6 and TRBJ2-1; either TRBD1 or TRBD2 may supply D (6 bases each). V was trimmed by 1 base and J by 4 bases, leaving 12 bases between them. The V gene's germline CDR1 is SGHDT and CDR2 YYEEEE. The CDR3 length is 15 residues. CDR3 DNA: TGTGCCAGCAGCTTGTGGAGGGGGGAGTACAATGAGCAGTTCTTC. Amino acid sequence: CASSLWRGEYNEQFF.

The CDR3 nucleotides are TGTGCCAGCAGTTTCTCAAGGGGATCCTACGAGCAGTACTTC. Amino acid sequence: CASSFSRGSYEQYF. The J gene is TRBJ2-7, the V gene TRBV6-6; perhaps TRBD1 as D (5 bases). Trimming shortened V by 4 bases and J by 1 base, and 11 bases separated the two germline ends. Germline values: CDR1 MNHNY, CDR2 SVGAGI (reference sequence). The CDR3 extends over 14 amino acids.

The DNA for the CDR3 is TGCGCCAGCAGCGTAGGGGGTAATGAAAAACTGTTTTTT. Translation gives CASSVGGNEKLFF. V usage is TRBV5-1 and J usage is TRBJ1-4; tentatively, D is TRBD1 (6 bases). Between the trimmed V and J ends, which lost 4 bases and 4 bases, there was a span of 8 bases. The germline V gene has CDR1 SGHRS and CDR2 YFSETQ. This CDR3 comprises 13 residues.